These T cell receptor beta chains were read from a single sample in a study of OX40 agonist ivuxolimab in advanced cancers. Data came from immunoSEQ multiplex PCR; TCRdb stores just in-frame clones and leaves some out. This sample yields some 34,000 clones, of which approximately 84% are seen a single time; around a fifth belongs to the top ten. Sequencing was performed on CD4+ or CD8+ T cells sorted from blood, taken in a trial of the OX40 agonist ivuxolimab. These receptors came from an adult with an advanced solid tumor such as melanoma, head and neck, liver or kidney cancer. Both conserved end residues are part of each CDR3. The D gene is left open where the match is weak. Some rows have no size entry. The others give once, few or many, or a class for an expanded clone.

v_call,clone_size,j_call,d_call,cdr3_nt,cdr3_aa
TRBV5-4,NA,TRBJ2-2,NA,TGTGCCAGCAGGGGTACATCTTTAGGCCCTAGCCTCACCGGGGAGCTGTTTTTT,CASRGTSLGPSLTGELFF
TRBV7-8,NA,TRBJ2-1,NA,TGTGCCAGCAGCTTAGCGACGGGGACCGAGCAGTTCTTC,CASSLATGTEQFF
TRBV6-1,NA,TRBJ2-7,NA,TGTGCCAGCAGTGATCCCGGGTCAGGAGTCTACGAGCAGTACTTC,CASSDPGSGVYEQYF
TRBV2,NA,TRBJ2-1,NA,TGTGCCAGCCGAGTGGTGGCTGAGCAGTTCTTC,CASRVVAEQFF
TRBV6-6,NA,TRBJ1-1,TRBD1,TGTGCCAGCAGTTACATCGGGACAGGGGGCAATGAAGCTTTCTTT,CASSYIGTGGNEAFF
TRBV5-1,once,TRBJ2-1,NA,TGCGCCAGCAGCTTGGCAGACTACAATGAGCAGTTCTTC,CASSLADYNEQFF
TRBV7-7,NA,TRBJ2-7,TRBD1,TGTGCTAGCAGCTACGGGACAGGGGGCGAGCAGTACTTC,CASSYGTGGEQYF
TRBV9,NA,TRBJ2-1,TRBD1,TGTGCCAGCAGCGTAGGGGGACAGGGCGATGAGCAGTTCTTC,CASSVGGQGDEQFF
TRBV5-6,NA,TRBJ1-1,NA,TGTGCCAGCAGCACTGGCGCGAACACTGAAGCTTTCTTT,CASSTGANTEAFF
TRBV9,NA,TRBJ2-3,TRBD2,TGTGCCAGCAGCGTTGGCGGGGGTGCTAGCACAGATACGCAGTATTTT,CASSVGGGASTDTQYF
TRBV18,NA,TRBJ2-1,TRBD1,TGTGCCAGCTCACCTTCGGACAGGGCCAATGAGCAGTTCTTC,CASSPSDRANEQFF
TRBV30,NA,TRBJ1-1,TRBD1,TGTGCCTGGAGTGGGGGACAGACTTTCTTT,CAWSGGQTFF
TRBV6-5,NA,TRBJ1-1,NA,TGTGCCAGCAGTTACTCAGGGCGCGCAGCTTTCTTT,CASSYSGRAAFF
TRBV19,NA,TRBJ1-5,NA,TGTGCCAGTAGTATTGGACGCTATAGCAATCAGCCCCAGCATTTT,CASSIGRYSNQPQHF
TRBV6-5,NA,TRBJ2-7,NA,TGTGCCAGCAGTTACTCGAATCACGGGACCTACGAGCAGTACTTC,CASSYSNHGTYEQYF
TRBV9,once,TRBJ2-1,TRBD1,TGTGCCAGCAGCGTAGCAGGCAACAGGGGCAATGAGCAGTTCTTC,CASSVAGNRGNEQFF
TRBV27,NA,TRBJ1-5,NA,TGTGCCAGCAGTTTAACCAGGGGAGGCAATCAGCCCCAGCATTTT,CASSLTRGGNQPQHF
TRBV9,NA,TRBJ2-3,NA,TGTGCCAGCAGCTCTAGTTCTGATACGCAGTATTTT,CASSSSSDTQYF
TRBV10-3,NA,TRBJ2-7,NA,TGTGCCATCAGTGAGGGGGCAGGCCCAGCCTACGAGCAGTACTTC,CAISEGAGPAYEQYF
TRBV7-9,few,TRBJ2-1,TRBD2,TGTGCCAGCAGCTTATATGTACTAGCGAACTACAATGAGCAGTTCTTC,CASSLYVLANYNEQFF
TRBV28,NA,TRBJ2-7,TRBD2,TGTGCCAGCAGTGGGACTAGCGGGTATAGGTACGAGCAGTACTTC,CASSGTSGYRYEQYF
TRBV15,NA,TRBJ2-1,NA,TGTGCCACCAGGATGGGGACCGAGCAGTTCTTC,CATRMGTEQFF
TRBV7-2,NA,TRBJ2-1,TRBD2,TGTGCCAGCAGCTTAGCGTTTGAAAGCGGGAGTGTAAATGAGCAGTTCTTC,CASSLAFESGSVNEQFF
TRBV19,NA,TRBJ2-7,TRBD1,TGTGCCAGTAGTATAGGTATCCGGGACAGGAGGTTCGAGCAGTACTTC,CASSIGIRDRRFEQYF
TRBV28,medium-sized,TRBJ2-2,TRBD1,TGTGCCAGCAGTGCGGACAGGGAAATGGACACCGGGGAGCTGTTTTTT,CASSADREMDTGELFF
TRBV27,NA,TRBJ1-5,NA,TGTGCCAGCAGTTTATCTACTCTTCGGCCCCAGCATTTT,CASSLSTLRPQHF
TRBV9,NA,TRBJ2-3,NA,TGTGCCAGCAGCGTAGAATTACAGGGCAGCACAGATACGCAGTATTTT,CASSVELQGSTDTQYF
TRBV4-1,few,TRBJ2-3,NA,TGCGCCAGCCGACAGGAAAACACAGATACGCAGTATTTT,CASRQENTDTQYF
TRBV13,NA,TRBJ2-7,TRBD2,TGTGCCAGCAGCTCCCCTAGCGGGAAAAGGTACGAGCAGTACTTC,CASSSPSGKRYEQYF
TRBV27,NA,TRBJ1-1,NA,TGTGCCAGCAGTCTATATGACGGGGACACTGAAGCTTTCTTT,CASSLYDGDTEAFF
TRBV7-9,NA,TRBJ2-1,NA,TGTGCCAGCAGCTTAGCGGGAGGCCCCTACAATGAGCAGTTCTTC,CASSLAGGPYNEQFF
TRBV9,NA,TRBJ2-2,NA,TGTGCCAGCAGCGAAAACACCGGGGAGCTGTTTTTT,CASSENTGELFF
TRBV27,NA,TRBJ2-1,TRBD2,TGTGCCAGCAGTAGGGGACTAGCGGCTTACAATGAGCAGTTCTTC,CASSRGLAAYNEQFF
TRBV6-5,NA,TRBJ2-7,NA,TGTGCCAGCAGTTACCTACCCTCACCGGGGCACGAGCAGTACTTC,CASSYLPSPGHEQYF
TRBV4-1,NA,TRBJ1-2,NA,TGCGCCAGCAGCCAAGATCGGGGGGCACGGTATGGCTACACCTTC,CASSQDRGARYGYTF
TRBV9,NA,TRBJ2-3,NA,TGTGCCAGCAGCCCTGGAGGGGCTAGCACAGATACGCAGTATTTT,CASSPGGASTDTQYF
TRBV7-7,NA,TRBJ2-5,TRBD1,TGTGCCAGCAGCTTAGGGTCAGGGGGTCCCCTCCAAGAGACCCAGTACTTC,CASSLGSGGPLQETQYF
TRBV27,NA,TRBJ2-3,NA,TGTGCCAGCAGTTTGGGGCCCACAGATACGCAGTATTTT,CASSLGPTDTQYF
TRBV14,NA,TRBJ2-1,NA,TGTGCCAGCAGCCAAGAGAACGGCCGGGGGCTCCCCTCCTACAATGAGCAGTTCTTC,CASSQENGRGLPSYNEQFF
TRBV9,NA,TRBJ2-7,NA,TGTGCCAGCAGCGTAGGGTCGTGGGGATCAAGGGAAGAGCAGTACTTC,CASSVGSWGSREEQYF
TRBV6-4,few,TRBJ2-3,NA,TGTGCCAGCAAGTCTCGGGCGGACACAGATACGCAGTATTTT,CASKSRADTDTQYF
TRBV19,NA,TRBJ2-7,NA,TGTGCCAGTAGTCCCGGGACTGGCTACGAGCAGTACTTC,CASSPGTGYEQYF
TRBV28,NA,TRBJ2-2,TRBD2,TGTGCCAGCAGTTCCGGGACTAGCGGCGGGGAGCTGTTTTTT,CASSSGTSGGELFF
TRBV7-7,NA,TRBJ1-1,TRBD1,TGTGCTACCCTAGCAGGTCCGGGACAGATAACTTTCTTT,CATLAGPGQITFF
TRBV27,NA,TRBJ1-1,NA,TGTGCCAGCAGCTCCGATCCGGGGGGCACTGAAGCTTTCTTT,CASSSDPGGTEAFF
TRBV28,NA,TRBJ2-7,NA,TGTGCCAGCAGTCCCCCCGGAGAGCCGAGCTCCTACGAGCAGTACTTC,CASSPPGEPSSYEQYF
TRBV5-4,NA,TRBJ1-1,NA,TGTGCCAGCGGCAGGGGAAGAAGCACTGAAGCTTTCTTT,CASGRGRSTEAFF
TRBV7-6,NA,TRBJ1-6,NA,TGTGCCAGCAGCTTGCGGAGGGAAAGGTTGGGTAATTCACCCCTCCACTTT,CASSLRRERLGNSPLHF
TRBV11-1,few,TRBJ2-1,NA,TGTGCCAGCAGCCCCCGCGGGAATTACAATGAGCAGTTCTTC,CASSPRGNYNEQFF
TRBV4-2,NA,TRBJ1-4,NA,TGTGCCAGCAGCCCCCGGGACGAAAATGAAAAACTGTTTTTT,CASSPRDENEKLFF